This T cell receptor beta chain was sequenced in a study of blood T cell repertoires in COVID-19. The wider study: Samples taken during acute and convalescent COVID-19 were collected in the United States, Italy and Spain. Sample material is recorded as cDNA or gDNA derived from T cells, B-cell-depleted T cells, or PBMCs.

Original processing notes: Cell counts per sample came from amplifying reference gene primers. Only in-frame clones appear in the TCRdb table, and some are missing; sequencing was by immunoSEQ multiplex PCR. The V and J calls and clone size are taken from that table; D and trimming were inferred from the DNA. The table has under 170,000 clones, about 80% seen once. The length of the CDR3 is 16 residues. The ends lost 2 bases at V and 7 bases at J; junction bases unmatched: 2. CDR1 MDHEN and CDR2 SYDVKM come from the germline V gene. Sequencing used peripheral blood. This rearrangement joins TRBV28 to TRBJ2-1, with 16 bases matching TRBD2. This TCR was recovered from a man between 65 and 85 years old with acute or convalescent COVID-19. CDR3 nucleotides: TGTGCCAGCAGTTTAAGGGGACTAGCGGGAGGGAATGAGCAGTTCTTC. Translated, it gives CASSLRGLAGGNEQFF.